This T cell receptor beta chain comes out of a study of PD-1 blockade in mismatch repair-deficient tumors. Study context: Patients had about eleven mismatch repair-deficient cancer types and were previously treated and progressing.

All patients were mismatch repair deficient, assessed by either PCR or immunohistochemistry. TCR sequencing covered a few patients who responded to pembrolizumab. Comment on this clone: Its antigen is unidentified.

Study-wide results and limits: After pembrolizumab, tumor-resident clones rose rapidly, then generally contracted before radiologic responses.

Sequenced by immunoSEQ multiplex PCR; TCRdb stores in-frame clones only, minus some. The sample lists approximately 50,000 clones, around 82% occurring once. V was pared by 1 base and J by 6 bases, with 6 bases of the junction left unmatched. This CDR3 contains 15 residues. Germline values: CDR1 LNHDA, CDR2 SQIVND (reference sequence). The sequencing here drew on peripheral blood, taken 4 weeks after starting pembrolizumab. V usage is TRBV19 and J usage is TRBJ2-1; 7 nucleotides align to TRBD2. The sequence derives from an adult with mismatch repair-deficient cancer. The CDR3 reads CASSIGSAGTNEQFF. The CDR3 nucleotides read TGTGCCAGTAGTATAGGATCAGCGGGAACCAATGAGCAGTTCTTC.